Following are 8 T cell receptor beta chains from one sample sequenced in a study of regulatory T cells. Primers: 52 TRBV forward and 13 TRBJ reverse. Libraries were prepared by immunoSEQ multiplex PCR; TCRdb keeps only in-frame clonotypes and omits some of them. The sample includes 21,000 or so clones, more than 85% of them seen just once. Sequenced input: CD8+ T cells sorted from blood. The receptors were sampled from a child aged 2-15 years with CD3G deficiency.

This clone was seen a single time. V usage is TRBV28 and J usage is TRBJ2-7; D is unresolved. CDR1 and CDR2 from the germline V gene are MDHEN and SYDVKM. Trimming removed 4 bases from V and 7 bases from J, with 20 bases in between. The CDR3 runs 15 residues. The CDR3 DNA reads TGTGCCAGCAGTTCAGGACCTCCGGTCTTCCTGGAGCAGTACTTC. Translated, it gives CASSSGPPVFLEQYF.

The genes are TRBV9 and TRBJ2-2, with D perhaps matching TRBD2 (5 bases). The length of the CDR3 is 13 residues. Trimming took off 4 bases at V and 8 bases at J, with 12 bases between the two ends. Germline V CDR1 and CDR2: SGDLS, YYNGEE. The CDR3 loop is CASSFLASGELFF. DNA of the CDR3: TGTGCCAGCAGCTTTCTAGCTTCTGGGGAGCTGTTTTTT.

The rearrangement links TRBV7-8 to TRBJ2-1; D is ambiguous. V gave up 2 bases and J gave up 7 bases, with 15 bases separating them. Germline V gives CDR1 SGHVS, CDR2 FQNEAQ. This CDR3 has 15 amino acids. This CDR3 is CASSLSPSPRNEQFF. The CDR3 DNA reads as TGTGCCAGCAGCTTATCGCCTTCCCCGAGGAATGAGCAGTTCTTC.

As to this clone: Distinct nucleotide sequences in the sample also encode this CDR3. The CDR3 DNA reads TGTGCCAGCAGTGACCTTTACGAGCAGTACTTC. It yields the protein CASSDLYEQYF. The chain joins TRBV6-1 to TRBJ2-7; no clear D. Germline V gives CDR1 MNHNS, CDR2 SASEGT. Trimming removed 3 bases at V and 4 bases at J, with 4 bases between. The CDR3 length is 11 residues.

The CDR3 region is CASRAGASYNEQFF. The CDR3 DNA reads as TGTGCCAGTCGAGCAGGGGCCTCCTACAATGAGCAGTTCTTC. The chain is built from TRBV19 and TRBJ2-1, with D possibly being TRBD1 (6 bases). The CDR3 extends over 14 amino acids. In germline, CDR1 is LNHDA, CDR2 SQIVND (reference sequence). Trimming pared 8 bases from V and 0 bases from J, leaving 11 bases between. The complete variable domain, with remaining parts taken from reference TRBV19 and TRBJ2-1, reads DGGITQSPKYLFRKEGQNVTLSCEQNLNHDAMYWYRQDPGQGLRLIYYSQIVNDFQKGDIAEGYSVSREKKESFPLTVTSAQKNPTAFYLCASRAGASYNEQFFGPGTRLTVL.

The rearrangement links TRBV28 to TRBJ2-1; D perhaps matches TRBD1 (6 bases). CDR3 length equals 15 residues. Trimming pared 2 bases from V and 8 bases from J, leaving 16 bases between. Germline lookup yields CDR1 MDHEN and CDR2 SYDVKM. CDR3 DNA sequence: TGTGCCAGCAGTTTACGGCTAGCCGGGACACATGAGCAGTTCTTC. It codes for CASSLRLAGTHEQFF.

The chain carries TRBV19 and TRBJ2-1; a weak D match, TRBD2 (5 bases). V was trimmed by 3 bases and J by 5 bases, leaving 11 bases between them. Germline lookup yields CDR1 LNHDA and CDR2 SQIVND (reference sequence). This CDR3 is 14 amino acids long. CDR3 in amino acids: CASSIRGPNNEQFF. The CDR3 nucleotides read TGTGCCAGTAGTATCCGAGGGCCGAACAATGAGCAGTTCTTC.

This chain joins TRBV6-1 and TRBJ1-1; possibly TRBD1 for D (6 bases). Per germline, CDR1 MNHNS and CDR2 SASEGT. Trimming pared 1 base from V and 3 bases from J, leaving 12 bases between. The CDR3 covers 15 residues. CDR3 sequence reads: CASSEDRVAHTEAFF. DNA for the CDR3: TGTGCCAGCAGTGAAGACAGGGTGGCTCACACTGAAGCTTTCTTT.